This TCR beta chain was observed in a study of blood T cell repertoires in COVID-19 (TCRdb year 2020). Broadly, across the study: The collaborator samples originated in the United States, Italy and Spain and spanned the acute and convalescent phases of COVID-19. The prospective study material was composed of cDNA or gDNA derived from T cells, B-cell-depleted T cells, or PBMCs. Deeply sampled blood TCRbeta repertoires from subjects exposed to, actively infected with, or recovered from COVID-19 were included in the dataset. The repertoires were released in a freely available public database intended as a resource for research on the immune response to SARS-CoV-2. The samples were drawn from the first 160 participants of the ongoing ImmuneRACE study and from under 1,500 subjects provided by 6 global collaborators. Nearly every sample came with metadata listing a de-identified subject ID, COVID-19 status, age in years and sex. Where available, HLA class I and class II types were obtained from metadata supplied by the sample provider rather than from assay-based typing. What the work shows at the level of the full study, not this receptor alone: Clinical and demographic metadata were provided uncurated, with the amount varying by source and participant.

TCRbeta CDR3 regions were amplified from genomic DNA by means of the immunoSEQ Assay, a bias-controlled multiplex PCR. From the authors' description of their analysis: The number of nucleated cells in each sample was estimated by amplification of reference gene primers within the assay. To quantify the absolute abundance of each unique TCRbeta CDR3 rearrangement, sequence reads were collapsed and filtered. For each sample, productive Simpson clonality was calculated by taking the square root of Simpson's diversity index across productive rearrangements. Drawn from immuneACCESS, this table holds only the in-frame rearrangements with V and J called that TCRdb kept. Clones are partly lost; checked studies trace under half to an unresolved V gene and leave the rest unexplained. V and J calls and clone size are as listed in that table; D and trimming were resolved from the DNA. Across this sample there are some 190,000 clones, with 85% seen only once. Around 5.2% of the sample rests with the top ten.

Each collaborating institution followed its own protocols to collect whole blood in K2EDTA tubes. For TCRbeta analysis, collaborator samples were shipped as frozen whole blood, as isolated PBMCs, or as DNA extracted from either sample type. Regarding this clone: The antigen it recognizes is unknown. Base qualities were left out, and no much larger clone turns up one base away. The same CDR3 is also encoded by other DNA sequences in this sample.

CDR1 and CDR2 (MNHEY, SVGAGI) derive from the germline V gene. The CDR3 covers 13 residues, taking in both the cysteine and the phenylalanine. The entry retains the CDR3 DNA only, 39 bases that are in frame from base 1. V is pared back by 2 bases and J by 5 bases, with 9 bases lying between the germline termini. The sequence links TRBV6-5 to TRBJ2-5; no D gene can be assigned with confidence. The sequence came from an elderly woman with acute or convalescent COVID-19. What was sequenced was peripheral blood. The bases read TGTGCCAGCAGTTACCCCGGTATGGAGACCCAGTACTTC. This translates into CASSYPGMETQYF.